These T cell receptor beta chains were read from a single sample in a study of shared clonotypes between healthy human individuals. Measured with immunoSEQ multiplex PCR; TCRdb has only the in-frame clones, and not every one. The repertoire holds 530,000 or so clones, with 60% to 80% as singletons. Sequenced input: PBMCs. The receptors shown here come from a woman aged 40-49 years in good health. Some clones in this sample may be carry-over from other donors' samples. Each CDR3 is given with its conserved first and last residue. Fields, in order: clone size, J gene, D gene, V gene, CDR3 DNA, CDR3 protein. D genes are given only for firm matches. Clone size is stated in some rows and not others, as once, few, many or a class when expanded.

.,TRBJ1-6,.,TRBV27,TGTGCCAGCAGTCAACAGCTGTATAATTCACCCCTCCACTTT,CASSQQLYNSPLHF
.,TRBJ2-5,.,TRBV5-4,TGTGCCAGCAGCTTATCCTCCGAGACCCAGTACTTC,CASSLSSETQYF
.,TRBJ2-3,.,TRBV6-5,TGTGCCAGCAGCGCACAGGGACGGGATACGCAGTATTTT,CASSAQGRDTQYF
.,TRBJ2-1,TRBD2,TRBV2,TGTGCCAGCAGGAAGGACGGGAGGGACGACAATGAGCAGTTCTTC,CASRKDGRDDNEQFF
.,TRBJ2-5,.,TRBV5-8,TGTGCCAGCAGCGAACAGGGCTGGGAGACCCAGTACTTC,CASSEQGWETQYF
.,TRBJ2-5,TRBD1,TRBV28,TGTGCCAGCAGTTCCCCGGGACAGGCACAAGAGACCCAGTACTTC,CASSSPGQAQETQYF
.,TRBJ2-5,.,TRBV7-9,TGTGCCAGCGGCCGTCACAGGGACCAAGAGACCCAGTACTTC,CASGRHRDQETQYF
.,TRBJ1-1,.,TRBV28,TGTGCCAGCAGTTTGGCGGGGACTGAAGCTTTCTTT,CASSLAGTEAFF
.,TRBJ2-3,.,TRBV28,TGTGCCAGCAGTTTCGGATCCGGGGGCGGCAGCACAGATACGCAGTATTTT,CASSFGSGGGSTDTQYF
.,TRBJ2-7,TRBD1,TRBV2,TGTGCCAGCAGCAAACCCCCGGGACAGGGGAGTGAGCAGTACTTC,CASSKPPGQGSEQYF
.,TRBJ2-2,.,TRBV27,TGTGCCAGCAGTTTATTAGCGAACACCGGGGAGCTGTTTTTT,CASSLLANTGELFF
.,TRBJ1-3,.,TRBV1,TGCACCAGCAGCCGGGCAGAGGGGGACACCATATATTTT,CTSSRAEGDTIYF
once,TRBJ1-1,.,TRBV7-2,TGTGCCAGCAGCGCGACTCAGATGAACACTGAAGCTTTCTTT,CASSATQMNTEAFF
.,TRBJ1-4,TRBD1,TRBV7-2,TGTGCCAGCAGTTCGGACAGGGGGCGCGAAAAACTGTTTTTT,CASSSDRGREKLFF
.,TRBJ2-7,TRBD1,TRBV5-8,TGTGCCAGCAGCTCATACAGGGGATACGAGCAGTACTTC,CASSSYRGYEQYF
.,TRBJ2-5,TRBD1,TRBV2,TGTGCCAGCAGTGGACTGACAGGGGTGGGGGAGACCCAGTACTTC,CASSGLTGVGETQYF
.,TRBJ2-7,TRBD2,TRBV28,TGTGCCAGCAGTTTATTTGGGCTAGCGGGAAACGGAGGCGAGCAGTACTTC,CASSLFGLAGNGGEQYF
.,TRBJ2-1,TRBD2,TRBV30,TGTGCCTGGAGTATTGGACTAGCGGACAATGAGCAGTTCTTC,CAWSIGLADNEQFF
.,TRBJ1-2,.,TRBV28,TGTGCCACCCAGGGTTACTATGGCTACACCTTC,CATQGYYGYTF
.,TRBJ2-7,TRBD1,TRBV29-1,TGCAGCGTAGCCGGGACAGGGGACGAGCAGTACTTC,CSVAGTGDEQYF
.,TRBJ1-1,.,TRBV29-1,TGCAGCGTGACCCTGAACACTGAAGCTTTCTTT,CSVTLNTEAFF
.,TRBJ2-2,TRBD2,TRBV9,TGTGCCAGCAGCTCCGGACTAGCGGGATCCGCGAACACCGGGGAGCTGTTTTTT,CASSSGLAGSANTGELFF
.,TRBJ1-1,TRBD1,TRBV29-1,TGCAGCGTTGAAGTGGGGTCGACAGGGACTGAAGCTTTCTTT,CSVEVGSTGTEAFF
.,TRBJ2-2,.,TRBV19,TGTGCCAGTAGTATAAGGAGCGCCCCGAACACCGGGGAGCTGTTTTTT,CASSIRSAPNTGELFF
.,TRBJ2-7,.,TRBV27,TGTGCCAGCACCAGGGGGGACGCGAGCTCCTACGAGCAGTACTTC,CASTRGDASSYEQYF
.,TRBJ2-7,.,TRBV6-7,TGTGCCACTTCAAGGGACCTATCCTACGAGCAGTACTTC,CATSRDLSYEQYF
.,TRBJ2-7,.,TRBV5-4,TGTGCCAGCAGCTTGGGAGGAACAACCTACGAGCAGTACTTC,CASSLGGTTYEQYF
.,TRBJ1-2,TRBD1,TRBV15,TGTGCCACCAGCCGAGGACAGGGTGGAAACTATGGCTACACCTTC,CATSRGQGGNYGYTF
.,TRBJ2-7,TRBD2,TRBV7-9,TGTGCCAGCAGCTTGGGCGGTAGCGGGAGTTACGAGCAGTACTTC,CASSLGGSGSYEQYF
.,TRBJ1-4,TRBD1,TRBV15,TGTGCCACCAGCAGAGCGATAACAGGGGGCGCTGACGAAAAACTGTTTTTT,CATSRAITGGADEKLFF
.,TRBJ2-1,TRBD2,TRBV6-5,TGTGCCAGCAGCCGTAGCGGGAGGGCAGGGTCTGAGCAGTTCTTC,CASSRSGRAGSEQFF
many,TRBJ1-2,.,TRBV7-8,TGTGCCAGCAGCTTAAAAAGGAGTGACTATGGCTACACCTTC,CASSLKRSDYGYTF
.,TRBJ1-1,TRBD1,TRBV7-6,TGTGCCAGCAGCCCGGGGGAGCAGGGGGCGATGAACACTGAAGCTTTCTTT,CASSPGEQGAMNTEAFF
.,TRBJ2-3,.,TRBV4-2,TGTGCCAGCAGCCAAGATTCAACCTCTTCTGGTACGCAGTATTTT,CASSQDSTSSGTQYF
once,TRBJ2-3,.,TRBV18,TGTGCCAGCTCAGTACGGCATACTAGCACAGATACGCAGTATTTT,CASSVRHTSTDTQYF
.,TRBJ2-2,.,TRBV7-9,TGTGCCAGCAGCTTAAGCATGGGACCTAGTACTGGGGAGCTGTTTTTT,CASSLSMGPSTGELFF
.,TRBJ2-1,.,TRBV6-5,TGTGCCAGCAAAACCCAGGGAATCTACAATGAGCAGTTCTTC,CASKTQGIYNEQFF
.,TRBJ2-3,.,TRBV30,TGTGCCTGGAGTGTGTCAAGTGGGGCAAGCACAGATACGCAGTATTTT,CAWSVSSGASTDTQYF
.,TRBJ1-5,.,TRBV5-6,TGTGCCAGCAGCTTGGGGCTTGGGGGGCGCAATCAGCCCCAGCATTTT,CASSLGLGGRNQPQHF
.,TRBJ1-2,TRBD1,TRBV14,TGTGCCAGCAGTCATGGGACAGTCTATGGCTACACCTTC,CASSHGTVYGYTF
many,TRBJ2-5,TRBD1,TRBV7-2,TGTGCCAGCAGCTTAGGGGGGACAGGGCAAGAGACCCAGTACTTC,CASSLGGTGQETQYF
many,TRBJ1-5,.,TRBV19,TGTGCCAGTAGTACCTCAGGGGATCAGCCCCAGCATTTT,CASSTSGDQPQHF
once,TRBJ1-2,.,TRBV19,TGTGCCAGTAGTATAACAGGAGAAGAATATGGCTACACCTTC,CASSITGEEYGYTF
.,TRBJ1-5,.,TRBV5-6,TGTGCCAGCAGCTCGGGGGTTAGCAATCAGCCCCAGCATTTT,CASSSGVSNQPQHF
.,TRBJ2-7,.,TRBV30,TGTGCCTGGAGTGAAGGACTCAGCTACGAGCAGTACTTC,CAWSEGLSYEQYF
once,TRBJ2-1,TRBD2,TRBV18,TGTGCCAGCTCACGTAGCGGGACCGTCTCCTACAATGAGCAGTTCTTC,CASSRSGTVSYNEQFF
.,TRBJ2-1,.,TRBV27,TGTGCCAGCAGTTCCCACTCATCCAATGAGCAGTTCTTC,CASSSHSSNEQFF
.,TRBJ2-3,TRBD2,TRBV5-1,TGCGCCAGCAGCCCTGGGACTAGCGCAGATACGCAGTATTTT,CASSPGTSADTQYF
.,TRBJ2-4,.,TRBV4-1,TGCGCCAGCAGCCAAGAAGAGGGCGGATACATTCAGTACTTC,CASSQEEGGYIQYF
.,TRBJ2-5,.,TRBV2,TGTGCCAGCAGTGAAGGAAAGTACGAGACCCAGTACTTC,CASSEGKYETQYF
.,TRBJ2-7,.,TRBV27,TGTGCCAGCAGTTTATGGGTAGCGGGACAGGGCGAGCAGTACTTC,CASSLWVAGQGEQYF
.,TRBJ2-6,.,TRBV5-4,TGTGCCAGCAGCTTGGGGACCTTTACGAGCGGGGCCAACGTCCTGACTTTC,CASSLGTFTSGANVLTF